This T cell receptor beta chain came from a study of human T cells and chemical hapten exposure. Trimming at V came to 4 bases and at J to 1 base, leaving 3 bases not matched to a gene. Germline V gives CDR1 SSHAT, CDR2 FNYEAQ (reference sequence). The CDR3 covers 17 residues. Stated time point: pre-sensitization, week 0. Sample treatment: therapeutic diphenylcyclopropenone sensitization with weekly scalp DPC. This clonotype was observed a few times. TCRdb re-called the RACE reads through MiXCR, storing one row per CDR3 protein. The table has about 380,000 distinct CDR3 sequences, about 5.1% seen once.

V and J are TRBV7-7 and TRBJ2-1; TRBD2 matches at 14 bases. Sequencing was performed on whole blood, taken in connection with sensitization to the hapten diphenylcyclopropenone (DPC). The origin of this receptor is a woman aged 45 to 65 with alopecia areata. Some clones in this sample may be carry-over from other donors' samples. CDR3 nucleotides: TGTGCCAGCAGCTATGGGACTAGCGGGAGTTCCTACAATGAGCAGTTCTTC. This encodes CASSYGTSGSSYNEQFF.